Each of the 6 T cell receptor beta chains below was sequenced from the same sample in a study of identical twins (dated by TCRdb to 2016 to 2017). Receptor amplification or capture employed 5' RACE. The sample was run on an Illumina HiSeq 2000. TCRdb ran its own pipeline on the public reads, namely fastp trimming at Q25 and MiXCR clone calling, and kept in-frame beta chains. Every entry covers one CDR3 protein and lists the most common genes and DNA from its rows. This sample gives around 570,000 distinct CDR3 sequences in total; more than 9% of them show up just once. Of the sample, 2.5% to 3% is held by the ten largest clones. This sample also belongs to another study, concerning yellow fever vaccine responses in identical twins.

Sequenced input: PBMCs. These receptors were collected from a woman between 18 and 30 years old in good health.

The chain combines TRBV29-1 with TRBJ2-2; the match to TRBD2 covers 11 bases. The CDR3 sequence is 14 residues long. V was pared by 8 bases and J by 5 bases, with 7 bases of the junction left unmatched. Germline V gives CDR1 SQVTM, CDR2 ANQGSEA. The CDR3 loop reads CSWVGLAVTGELFF. The CDR3 nucleotides are TGCAGCTGGGTGGGACTAGCGGTTACCGGGGAGCTGTTTTTT.

The sample holds a few counts of this clonotype. The chain has TRBV18 and TRBJ2-5, with 9 bases matching TRBD1. Germline V lookup: CDR1 KGHSH, CDR2 LQKENI. Losses at the gene ends were 5 bases for V and 1 base for J; bases not matched to a gene: 5. The CDR3 runs to 15 residues. The CDR3 nucleotides read TGTGCCAGCTCATCCGGGACAGGGATCCAAGAGACCCAGTACTTC. Translation: CASSSGTGIQETQYF.

The chain combines TRBV28 with TRBJ2-7; 7 bases are a match to TRBD2. Germline values: CDR1 MDHEN, CDR2 SYDVKM. CDR3 length equals 15 residues. V dropped 7 bases and J dropped 3; count of bases not matched to a gene: 12. CDR3 protein: CASTPPRGGDYEQYF. CDR3 bases: TGTGCCAGCACCCCCCCTCGCGGGGGAGACTACGAGCAGTACTTC.

This rearrangement joins TRBV4-3 to TRBJ2-2; D is unclear. Germline loops: CDR1 LGHNA, CDR2 YSLEER. The CDR3 is 13 amino acids. V was shortened by 1 base and J by 3 bases, with 3 bases between the two germline ends. The CDR3: CASSQVYTGELFF. For the CDR3, the DNA is TGCGCCAGCAGCCAAGTCTACACCGGGGAGCTGTTTTTT.

J is TRBJ2-1 and V is TRBV27; D remains ambiguous. The V gene lost 4 bases and the J gene lost 2 bases, with 12 bases spanning the gap. Germline loops: CDR1 MNHEY, CDR2 SMNVEV (reference sequence). This CDR3 is built from 15 residues. CDR3 protein: CASSSPNLPYNEQFF. CDR3 nucleotide sequence: TGTGCCAGCAGTTCACCTAATCTTCCCTACAATGAGCAGTTCTTC.

V is TRBV27 and J is TRBJ1-2, with 8 bases that match TRBD1. Germline V lookup: CDR1 MNHEY, CDR2 SMNVEV (reference sequence). There are 14 residues in the CDR3. The trim removed 4 bases at V and 7 bases at J, leaving 8 bases unmatched. The CDR3 is CASSYRTGSFGYTF. The CDR3 nucleotides read TGTGCCAGCAGTTATCGGACAGGGAGCTTTGGCTACACCTTC.